This TCR beta chain was observed in a study of control samples from healthy donors and cancer patients. Sequencing used immunoSEQ multiplex PCR; TCRdb keeps in-frame clones, though not all of them. Altogether approximately 100,000 clones are present, about 89% being singletons, with the ten largest covering 20% to 25%. Germline V gene data show CDR1 as WNHNN and CDR2 as SYGVQD (reference sequence). After removal of 4 bases from V and 3 bases from J, the junction contained 5 bases not matched to a gene. This CDR3 region has 15 residues. The chain employs TRBV10-1 and TRBJ2-5; the match to TRBD1 covers 10 bases. The clonotype was recovered from a man aged 25-40 years in good health. The sample comprised blood. DNA of the CDR3: TGCGCCAGCAGTGGTTCCGGGACAGGGGAAGAGACCCAGTACTTC. Encoded protein: CASSGSGTGEETQYF.